Described below is a single T cell receptor beta chain sequence and its context. The data derive from a study of shared clonotypes between healthy human individuals. Ten immunoSEQ deep assay plates were used by the authors to sequence unsorted PBMC DNA. Sequenced by immunoSEQ multiplex PCR; TCRdb stores in-frame clones only, minus some. The table includes roughly 500,000 clones, 81% detected once. CDR1 is MDHEN and CDR2 is SYDVKM in the germline V gene. The J segment lost 7 bases and the V segment lost 6 bases, leaving 9 bases of the junction unmatched. The CDR3 is made up of 14 amino acids. The rearrangement links TRBV28 to TRBJ1-5; the match to TRBD1 covers 7 bases. What was sequenced was PBMCs. The source of this sequence is a woman aged 40 to 50 in good health. Some clones in this sample may be carry-over from other donors' samples. In DNA form, the CDR3 reads TGTGCCAGCAGCTCTGGGACAGACGCACAGCCCCAGCATTTT. This gives the protein CASSSGTDAQPQHF.